Below, 15 T cell receptor beta chains from the same sample are listed, as sequenced in a study of T cells after yellow fever vaccination. TCRdb processed the 5' RACE reads anew with MiXCR; each CDR3 protein has one entry. The sample has 450,000 to 550,000 distinct CDR3 sequences; around a fifth are singletons. Sequenced here: PBMCs, sampled around 3 weeks after the first yellow fever vaccination. These receptors originate from a young man who received the YFV17D yellow fever vaccine.

This clonotype was recorded only once. The rearrangement uses TRBV20-1 and TRBJ2-2, with D tentatively TRBD1 (6 bases). V was pared by 6 bases and J by 1 base, with 12 bases between. The CDR3 runs to 14 residues. Germline V gene data show CDR1 as DFQATT and CDR2 as SNEGSKA (reference sequence). For the CDR3, the DNA is TGCAGTGCGGTGGGCAGGGGGAACACCGGGGAGCTGTTTTTT. Translated: CSAVGRGNTGELFF.

The chain carries TRBV15 and TRBJ2-3; 8 bases match TRBD2. The CDR3 is 16 amino acids. With 3 bases clipped from V and 0 bases from J, the junction kept 5 bases outside the gene matches. In germline, CDR1 is LNHNV, CDR2 YYDKDF (reference sequence). The CDR3 spells CATSSGLARSTDTQYF. The CDR3 DNA is TGTGCCACCAGCAGCGGACTAGCCAGGAGCACAGATACGCAGTATTTT.

This clonotype was detected a few times. V and J are TRBV3-1 and TRBJ2-3; 7 bases fit TRBD1. CDR1 and CDR2 (germline): LGHDT, YNNKEL (reference sequence). V trimming: 0 bases; J trimming: 8 bases; junction bases outside the gene matches: 8. CDR3 length equals 15 residues. The CDR3 DNA is TGTGCCAGCAGCCAAGACCCCCTGGGACAGAGTACGCAGTATTTT. Translating gives CASSQDPLGQSTQYF.

The V call is TRBV7-8, the J call TRBJ1-4, with D hard to call. The CDR3 consists of 16 residues. Germline CDR1 reads SGHVS; CDR2 reads FQNEAQ. The ends were cut back, 5 bases at V and 0 bases at J, with 13 bases in the middle. CDR3 protein: CASSTLGSTTNEKLFF. CDR3 nucleotide sequence: TGTGCCAGCAGCACCCTAGGATCAACAACTAATGAAAAACTGTTTTTT.

This clonotype was recorded at least ten times. V gene TRBV5-1 combines with J gene TRBJ2-5, with D perhaps TRBD2 (6 bases). V was shortened by 0 bases and J by 3 bases, with 9 bases between the two germline ends. Germline-derived CDR1 and CDR2 are SGHRS and YFSETQ. The CDR3 sequence is 14 residues long. The CDR3 is CASSLGTTKETQYF. The CDR3 nucleotides read TGCGCCAGCAGCTTGGGGACTACTAAAGAGACCCAGTACTTC. Full variable domain (missing parts from reference TRBV5-1 and TRBJ2-5): KAGVTQTPRYLIKTRGQQVTLSCSPISGHRSVSWYQQTPGQGLQFLFEYFSETQRNKGNFPGRFSGRQFSNSRSEMNVSTLELGDSALYLCASSLGTTKETQYFGPGTRLLVL.

This clonotype was picked up a small number of times. The V gene is TRBV6-1, the J gene TRBJ2-7; weak D call: TRBD2 (6 bases). The V end lost 7 bases, the J end lost 7 bases, and 20 bases lay between the germline ends. In germline, CDR1 is MNHNS, CDR2 SASEGT. The CDR3 totals 14 residues. The CDR3 region is CASMATRDLREQYF. The CDR3 nucleotides are TGTGCCAGCATGGCCACTAGGGACTTAAGGGAGCAGTACTTC.

The chain combines TRBV4-2 with TRBJ2-5; no reliable D call. The CDR3 contains 13 residues. V gave up 3 bases and J gave up 1 base, with 6 bases separating them. Germline values: CDR1 LGHNA, CDR2 YNFKEQ. CDR3 coding DNA: TGTGCCAGCAGCCAGAACCCCCAAGAGACCCAGTACTTC. It is translated as CASSQNPQETQYF.

This clonotype was seen a few times. The CDR3 here is CASSLGPGGSVENNEQFF. The CDR3, as DNA: TGTGCCAGCAGCTTGGGACCGGGGGGTTCCGTCGAAAACAATGAGCAGTTCTTC. The V and J genes are TRBV5-5 and TRBJ2-1; the match to TRBD2 covers 7 bases. V was pared by 0 bases and J by 5 bases, with 14 bases of the junction left unmatched. The CDR3 loop spans 18 amino acids. Germline V CDR1 and CDR2: SGHKS, YYEKEE (reference sequence).

The chain employs TRBV7-2 and TRBJ2-2; 8 positions agree with TRBD2. J was trimmed by 1 base and V by 2 bases; bases with no gene match: 3. This CDR3 contains 16 residues. Germline V CDR1 and CDR2: SGHTA, FQGNSA. The CDR3 nucleotides read TGTGCCAGCAGCTTAATGCTAGCGGGGAACACCGGGGAGCTGTTTTTT. This sequence encodes CASSLMLAGNTGELFF.

This clonotype was counted only a few times. The V and J genes are TRBV5-5 and TRBJ2-7; tentative D call: TRBD2 (5 bases). The germline V gene encodes CDR1 SGHKS and CDR2 YYEKEE (reference sequence). Trimming pared 5 bases from V and 0 bases from J, leaving 15 bases between. The CDR3 length is 15 residues. DNA of the CDR3: TGTGCCAGCAGTCGGGGTGTCATAAGCTCCTACGAGCAGTACTTC. Protein product: CASSRGVISSYEQYF.

The CDR3 spells CASSYSNPGTINSPLHF. Here the CDR3 DNA reads TGTGCCAGCAGTTACTCAAACCCCGGGACGATTAATTCACCCCTCCACTTT. The chain links TRBV6-5 to TRBJ1-6, with D possibly matching TRBD1 (5 bases). The length of the CDR3 is 17 residues. Trimming took off 0 bases at V and 6 bases at J, with 15 bases between the two ends. Germline CDR1 MNHEY, CDR2 SVGAGI.

V and J are TRBV28 and TRBJ2-2, with D perhaps matching TRBD1 or TRBD2 (6 bases each). The CDR3 is made up of 14 amino acids. With 8 bases removed from V and 4 bases from J, the gap between germline ends came to 14 bases. Germline assignment: CDR1 MDHEN and CDR2 SYDVKM. The CDR3 region is CASGRRGVTGELFF. In nucleotides, the CDR3 is TGTGCCAGCGGCCGGAGGGGGGTCACCGGGGAGCTGTTTTTT.

The V and J genes are TRBV20-1 and TRBJ2-5, with TRBD2 matching 7 bases. The V and J ends lost 0 bases and 7 bases, in that order; junction bases with no gene match: 11. This CDR3 spans 15 amino acids. Germline CDR1 reads DFQATT; CDR2 reads SNEGSKA (reference sequence). The CDR3 sequence is CSARDSKAGLATQYF. The CDR3, as DNA: TGCAGTGCTAGAGATTCAAAAGCGGGGCTGGCGACCCAGTACTTC.

Only a few counts were recorded for this clonotype. The chain recombines TRBV5-1 with TRBJ2-7; 7 nucleotides match TRBD2. V was clipped by 2 bases and J by 3 bases; unmatched bases: 5. The germline gives CDR1 SGHRS, CDR2 YFSETQ. The CDR3 runs 14 residues. The CDR3 loop is CASSFQGGDYEQYF. CDR3 nucleotides: TGCGCCAGCAGCTTTCAGGGAGGGGACTACGAGCAGTACTTC.

This clonotype occurred a few times. V usage is TRBV15 and J usage is TRBJ1-2, with unresolved D. CDR3 length: 15 residues. Trimming removed 0 bases from V and 2 bases from J, with 10 bases in between. Germline V lookup: CDR1 LNHNV, CDR2 YYDKDF (reference sequence). The CDR3 loop reads CATSRDRAGNYGYTF. The DNA for the CDR3 is TGTGCCACCAGCAGAGATCGGGCGGGGAACTATGGCTACACCTTC.